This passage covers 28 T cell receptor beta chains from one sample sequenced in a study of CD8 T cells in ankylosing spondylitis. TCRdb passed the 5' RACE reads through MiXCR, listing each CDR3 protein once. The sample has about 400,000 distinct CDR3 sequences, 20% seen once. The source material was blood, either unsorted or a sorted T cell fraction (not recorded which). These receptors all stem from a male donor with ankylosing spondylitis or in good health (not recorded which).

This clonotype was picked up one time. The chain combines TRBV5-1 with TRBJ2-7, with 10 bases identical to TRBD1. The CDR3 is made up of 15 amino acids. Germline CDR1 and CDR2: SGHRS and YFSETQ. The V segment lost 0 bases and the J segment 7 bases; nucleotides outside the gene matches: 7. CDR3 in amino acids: CASSLVGQGNGEQYF. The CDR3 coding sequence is TGCGCCAGCAGCTTGGTGGGACAGGGGAATGGGGAGCAGTACTTC.

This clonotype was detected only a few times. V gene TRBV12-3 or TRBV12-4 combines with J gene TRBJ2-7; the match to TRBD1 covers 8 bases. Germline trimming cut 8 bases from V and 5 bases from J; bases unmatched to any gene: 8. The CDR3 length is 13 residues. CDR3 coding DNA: TGTGCCAGCCGAGACAGGGGTAAACACGAGCAGTACTTC. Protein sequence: CASRDRGKHEQYF.

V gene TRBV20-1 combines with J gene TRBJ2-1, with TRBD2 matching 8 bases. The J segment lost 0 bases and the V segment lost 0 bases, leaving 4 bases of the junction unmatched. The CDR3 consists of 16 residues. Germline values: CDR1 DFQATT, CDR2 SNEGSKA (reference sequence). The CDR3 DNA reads TGCAGTGCTAGAGACACCGGGGGGGCCTCCTACAATGAGCAGTTCTTC. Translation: CSARDTGGASYNEQFF.

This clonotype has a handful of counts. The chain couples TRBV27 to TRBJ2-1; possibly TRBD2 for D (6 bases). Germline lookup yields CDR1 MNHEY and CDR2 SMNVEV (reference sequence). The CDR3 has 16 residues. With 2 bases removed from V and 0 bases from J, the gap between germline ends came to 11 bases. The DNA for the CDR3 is TGTGCCAGCAGTTTAGTCGCGGGGAGCTCCTACAATGAGCAGTTCTTC. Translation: CASSLVAGSSYNEQFF.

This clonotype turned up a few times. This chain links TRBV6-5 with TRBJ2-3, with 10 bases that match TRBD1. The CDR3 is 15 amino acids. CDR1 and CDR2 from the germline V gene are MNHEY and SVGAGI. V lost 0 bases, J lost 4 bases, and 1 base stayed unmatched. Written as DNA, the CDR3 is TGTGCCAGCAGTTACTCGGGACAGGGGTCAGATACGCAGTATTTT. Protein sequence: CASSYSGQGSDTQYF.

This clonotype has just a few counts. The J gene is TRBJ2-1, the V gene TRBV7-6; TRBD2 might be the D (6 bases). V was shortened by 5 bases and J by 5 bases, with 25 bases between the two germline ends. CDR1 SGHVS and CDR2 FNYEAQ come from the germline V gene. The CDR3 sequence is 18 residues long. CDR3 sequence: CASSLSSGWVAENNEQFF. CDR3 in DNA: TGTGCCAGCAGCCTTAGCTCAGGGTGGGTAGCGGAGAACAATGAGCAGTTCTTC.

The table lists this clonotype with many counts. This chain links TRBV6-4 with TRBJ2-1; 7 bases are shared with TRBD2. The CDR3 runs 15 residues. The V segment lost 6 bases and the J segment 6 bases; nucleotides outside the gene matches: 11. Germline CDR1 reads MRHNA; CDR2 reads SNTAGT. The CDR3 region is CASSPGLADSNEQFF. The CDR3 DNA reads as TGTGCCAGCAGCCCTGGTCTAGCGGATTCCAATGAGCAGTTCTTC.

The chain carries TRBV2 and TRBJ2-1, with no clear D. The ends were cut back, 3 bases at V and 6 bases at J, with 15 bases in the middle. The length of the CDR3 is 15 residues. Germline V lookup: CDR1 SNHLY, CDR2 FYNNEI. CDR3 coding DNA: TGTGCCAGCAGTGATGAGACATCGCTCGGCAATGAGCAGTTCTTC. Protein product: CASSDETSLGNEQFF.

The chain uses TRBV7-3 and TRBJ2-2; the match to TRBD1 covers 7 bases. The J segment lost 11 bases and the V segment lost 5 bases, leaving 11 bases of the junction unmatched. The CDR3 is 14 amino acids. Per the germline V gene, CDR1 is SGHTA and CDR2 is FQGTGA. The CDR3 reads CASSPGPQGRELFF. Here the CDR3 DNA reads TGTGCCAGCAGCCCGGGCCCACAGGGGAGAGAGCTGTTTTTT.

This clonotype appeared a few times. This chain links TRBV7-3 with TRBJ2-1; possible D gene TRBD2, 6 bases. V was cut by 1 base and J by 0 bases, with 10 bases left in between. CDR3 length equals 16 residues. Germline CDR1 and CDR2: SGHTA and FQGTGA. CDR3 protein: CASSLNGGSSYNEQFF. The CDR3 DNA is TGTGCCAGCAGCTTAAACGGGGGAAGCTCCTACAATGAGCAGTTCTTC.

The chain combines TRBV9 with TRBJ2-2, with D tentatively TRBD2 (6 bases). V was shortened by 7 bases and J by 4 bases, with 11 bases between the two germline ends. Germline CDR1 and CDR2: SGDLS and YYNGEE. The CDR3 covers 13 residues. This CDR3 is CASGGKVTGELFF. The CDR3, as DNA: TGTGCCAGCGGGGGGAAGGTCACCGGGGAGCTGTTTTTT.

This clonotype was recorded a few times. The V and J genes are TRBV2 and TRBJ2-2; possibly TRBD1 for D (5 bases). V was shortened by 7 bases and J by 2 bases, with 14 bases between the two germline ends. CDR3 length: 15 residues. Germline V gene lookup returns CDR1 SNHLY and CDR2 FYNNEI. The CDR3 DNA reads TGTGCCAGCAATAAGGGGCGGAGAAACACCGGGGAGCTGTTTTTT. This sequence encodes CASNKGRRNTGELFF.

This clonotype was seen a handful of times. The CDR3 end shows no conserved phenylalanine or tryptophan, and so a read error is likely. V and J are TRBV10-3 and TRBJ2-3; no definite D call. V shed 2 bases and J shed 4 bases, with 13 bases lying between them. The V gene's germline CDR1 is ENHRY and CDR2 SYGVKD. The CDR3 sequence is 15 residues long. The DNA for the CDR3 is TGTGCCATCAGTGAGGTGCAGGTGGGATCAGATACGCAGTATTAT. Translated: CAISEVQVGSDTQYY.

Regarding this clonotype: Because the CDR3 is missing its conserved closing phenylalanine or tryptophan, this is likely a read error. CDR3 nucleotides: TGCAGCGTTGACGTCGGGACAGAGAACAACGAGCAGTACTAC. Protein product: CSVDVGTENNEQYY. The rearrangement joins TRBV29-1 to TRBJ2-7; TRBD1 matches at 7 bases. Germline CDR1 is SQVTM and CDR2 is ANQGSEA. With 3 bases clipped from V and 5 bases from J, the junction kept 10 bases outside the gene matches. This CDR3 has 14 residues.

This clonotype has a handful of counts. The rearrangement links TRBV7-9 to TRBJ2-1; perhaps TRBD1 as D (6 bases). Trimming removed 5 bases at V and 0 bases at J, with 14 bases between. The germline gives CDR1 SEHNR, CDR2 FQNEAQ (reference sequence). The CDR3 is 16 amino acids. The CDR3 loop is CASSTGYPSSYNEQFF. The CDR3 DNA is TGTGCCAGCAGCACAGGGTACCCTAGCTCCTACAATGAGCAGTTCTTC.

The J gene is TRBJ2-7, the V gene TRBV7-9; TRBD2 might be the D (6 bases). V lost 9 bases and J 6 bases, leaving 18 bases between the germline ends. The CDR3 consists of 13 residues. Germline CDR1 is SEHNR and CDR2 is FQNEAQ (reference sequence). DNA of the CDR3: TGTGCCAGTTGTTCACTTTGGGAGGTCGAGCAGTACTTC. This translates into CASCSLWEVEQYF.

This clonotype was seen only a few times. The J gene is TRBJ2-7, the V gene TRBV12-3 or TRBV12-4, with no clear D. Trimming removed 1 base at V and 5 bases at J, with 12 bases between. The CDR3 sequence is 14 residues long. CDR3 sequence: CASSLGQATNEQYF. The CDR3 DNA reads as TGTGCCAGCAGTTTAGGGCAGGCCACCAACGAGCAGTACTTC.

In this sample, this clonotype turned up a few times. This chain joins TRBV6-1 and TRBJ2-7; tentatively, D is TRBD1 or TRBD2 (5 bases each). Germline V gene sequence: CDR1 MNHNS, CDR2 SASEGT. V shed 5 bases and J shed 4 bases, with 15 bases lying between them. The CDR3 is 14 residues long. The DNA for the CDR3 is TGTGCCAGCAGTCAGGGACGAGGAGTTTACGAGCAGTACTTC. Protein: CASSQGRGVYEQYF.

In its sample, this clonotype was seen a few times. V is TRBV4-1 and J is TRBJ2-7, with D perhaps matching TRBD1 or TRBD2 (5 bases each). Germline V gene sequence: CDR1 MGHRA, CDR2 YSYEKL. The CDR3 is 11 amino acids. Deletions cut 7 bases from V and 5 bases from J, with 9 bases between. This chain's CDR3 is CASMGVHEQYF. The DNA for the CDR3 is TGCGCCAGCATGGGGGTCCACGAGCAGTACTTC.

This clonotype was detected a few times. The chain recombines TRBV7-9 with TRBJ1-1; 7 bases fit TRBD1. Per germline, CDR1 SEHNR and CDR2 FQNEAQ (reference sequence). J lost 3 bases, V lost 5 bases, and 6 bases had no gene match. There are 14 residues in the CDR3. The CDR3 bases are TGTGCCAGCAGCCCTCCCGGACAGGACACTGAAGCTTTCTTT. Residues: CASSPPGQDTEAFF.

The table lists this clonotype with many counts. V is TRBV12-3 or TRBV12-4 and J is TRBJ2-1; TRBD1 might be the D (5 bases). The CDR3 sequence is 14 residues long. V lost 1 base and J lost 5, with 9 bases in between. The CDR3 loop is CASSLVGLDNEQFF. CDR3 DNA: TGTGCCAGCAGTTTAGTGGGGCTCGACAATGAGCAGTTCTTC.

Here the CDR3 reads CSAPGRIKNPAYEQYF. Here the CDR3 DNA reads TGCAGTGCCCCCGGACGGATCAAAAACCCCGCCTACGAGCAGTACTTC. This chain links TRBV20-1 with TRBJ2-7, with D uncertain. Deletions cut 6 bases from V and 2 bases from J, with 23 bases between. The CDR3 spans 16 residues. In germline, CDR1 is DFQATT, CDR2 SNEGSKA (reference sequence).

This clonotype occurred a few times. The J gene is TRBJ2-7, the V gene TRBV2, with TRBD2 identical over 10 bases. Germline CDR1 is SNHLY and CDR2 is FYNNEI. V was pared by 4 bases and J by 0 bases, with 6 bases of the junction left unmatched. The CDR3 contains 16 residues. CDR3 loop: CASSALAGEVSYEQYF. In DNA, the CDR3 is TGTGCCAGCAGTGCCCTAGCGGGGGAAGTCTCCTACGAGCAGTACTTC.

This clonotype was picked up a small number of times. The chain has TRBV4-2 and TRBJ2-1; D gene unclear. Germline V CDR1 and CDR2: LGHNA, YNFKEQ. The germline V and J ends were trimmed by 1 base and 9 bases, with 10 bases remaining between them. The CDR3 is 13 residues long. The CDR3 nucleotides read TGTGCCAGCAGCCAAGGTGGGTCGGTTGAGCAGTTCTTC. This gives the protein CASSQGGSVEQFF.

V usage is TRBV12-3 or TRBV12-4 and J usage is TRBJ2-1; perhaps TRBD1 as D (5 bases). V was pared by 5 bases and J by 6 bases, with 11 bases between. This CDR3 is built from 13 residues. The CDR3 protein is CASSPGSPNEQFF. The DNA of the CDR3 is TGTGCCAGCAGTCCAGGGTCGCCCAATGAGCAGTTCTTC.

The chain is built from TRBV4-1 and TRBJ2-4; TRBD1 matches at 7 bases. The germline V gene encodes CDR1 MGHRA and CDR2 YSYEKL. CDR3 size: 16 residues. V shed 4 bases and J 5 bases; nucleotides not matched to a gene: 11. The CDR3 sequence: CASSPYPGDSQNIQYF. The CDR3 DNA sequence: TGCGCCAGCAGCCCCTACCCCGGGGACAGTCAAAACATTCAGTACTTC.

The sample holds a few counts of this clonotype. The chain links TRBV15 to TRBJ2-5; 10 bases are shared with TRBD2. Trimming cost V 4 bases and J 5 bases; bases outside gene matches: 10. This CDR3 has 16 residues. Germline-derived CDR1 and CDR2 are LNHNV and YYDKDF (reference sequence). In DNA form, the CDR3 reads TGTGCCACCAGCATCATAACTAGCGGGGTTGGGGAGACCCAGTACTTC. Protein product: CATSIITSGVGETQYF.

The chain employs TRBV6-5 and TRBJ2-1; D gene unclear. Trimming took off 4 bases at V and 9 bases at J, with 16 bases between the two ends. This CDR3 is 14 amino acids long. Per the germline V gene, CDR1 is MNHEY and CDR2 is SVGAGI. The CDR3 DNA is TGTGCCAGCAGTTTTGGGTTAGGTTCGGGTGAGCAGTTCTTC. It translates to CASSFGLGSGEQFF.